This T cell receptor (beta chain) was sequenced in a study of identical twins. The CDR3 is 13 amino acids. Germline assignment: CDR1 SGDLS and CDR2 YYNGEE. Between the trimmed V and J ends, which lost 0 bases and 0 bases, there was a span of 3 bases. A single record per CDR3 protein comes from TCRdb applying MiXCR to the 5' RACE reads. Among 500,000 to 600,000 distinct CDR3 sequences, 20% to 25% were seen once, and the ten largest hold about 0.91%. Whole-study findings and limits: Its conclusions, products of cross-sectional statistical analysis, did not come from following the same donors.

This clonotype was recorded once. As yet, its antigen is unknown. This same sample was also taken into another study, of T cells expressing NK-cell markers. That paper notes: TCR beta repertoires came from sorted CD3+CD56+NKG2C+, CD3+CD56+NKG2C- and CD3+CD56-NKG2C+ T cells. The eight sequenced donors comprised seven who were HCMV-seropositive and one who was seronegative.

The sequenced sample was CD4+ T cells sorted from blood. The TCR comes from a woman between 18 and 29 years old in good health. This chain links TRBV9 with TRBJ2-5; D remains ambiguous. The CDR3 DNA follows: TGTGCCAGCAGCGTAGCAAACCAAGAGACCCAGTACTTC. Encoded protein: CASSVANQETQYF.